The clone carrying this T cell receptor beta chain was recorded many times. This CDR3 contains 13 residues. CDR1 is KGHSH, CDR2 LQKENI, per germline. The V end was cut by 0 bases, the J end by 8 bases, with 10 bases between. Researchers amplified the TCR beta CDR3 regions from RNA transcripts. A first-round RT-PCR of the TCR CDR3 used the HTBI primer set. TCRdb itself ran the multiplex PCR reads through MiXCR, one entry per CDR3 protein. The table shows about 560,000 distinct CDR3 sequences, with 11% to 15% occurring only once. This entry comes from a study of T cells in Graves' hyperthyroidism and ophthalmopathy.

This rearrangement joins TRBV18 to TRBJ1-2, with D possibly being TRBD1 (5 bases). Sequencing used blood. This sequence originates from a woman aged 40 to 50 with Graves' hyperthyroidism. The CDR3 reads CASSPPSREGYTF. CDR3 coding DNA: TGTGCCAGCTCACCACCGAGCAGGGAAGGCTACACCTTC.